This is a list of T cell receptor beta chains from one sample in a study of blood T cell repertoires in COVID-19. Produced via immunoSEQ multiplex PCR; TCRdb's table is partial and in-frame only. Among 95,000 to 110,000 clones listed, 88% were seen once. The sample taken for sequencing was peripheral blood. These receptors were obtained from a man aged 50-59 years with active or convalescent COVID-19. The CDR3 runs from the conserved cysteine through the conserved F or W. A D gene is named only where the DNA matches it firmly. Some rows have no size entry. The others give once, few or many, or a class for an expanded clone.

>-|TRBJ2-1|-|TRBV6-5
CASSYSHYYNEQFF
TGTGCCAGCAGTTACTCGCACTACTACAATGAGCAGTTCTTC
>-|TRBJ1-3|TRBD1|TRBV4-2
CASRRNSDRGGGNTIYF
TGTGCCAGCAGACGCAATAGTGACAGGGGAGGTGGAAACACCATATATTTT
>few|TRBJ2-2|-|TRBV6-6
CASSQGHMVTGELFF
TGTGCCAGCAGTCAAGGACACATGGTAACCGGGGAGCTGTTTTTT
>-|TRBJ1-6|TRBD1|TRBV5-1
CASSRWTGDNSPLHF
TGCGCCAGCAGCCGATGGACAGGGGATAATTCACCCCTCCACTTT
>-|TRBJ1-2|TRBD1|TRBV27
CASSPRQGASLYYGYTF
TGTGCCAGCAGCCCTCGACAGGGGGCTTCTTTATACTATGGCTACACCTTC
>-|TRBJ2-7|TRBD2|TRBV5-4
CASSSAGGSYEQYF
TGTGCCAGCAGCTCAGCGGGAGGGTCCTACGAGCAGTACTTC
>-|TRBJ2-5|TRBD2|TRBV5-4
CASSFLAGEETQYF
TGTGCCAGCAGCTTTCTAGCGGGAGAAGAGACCCAGTACTTC
>-|TRBJ1-1|TRBD1|TRBV11-2
CASRPLQGRTEAFF
TGTGCCAGCAGACCCTTACAGGGGAGGACTGAAGCTTTCTTT
>-|TRBJ2-1|TRBD1|TRBV6-6
CASSPGTGYNEQFF
TGTGCCAGCAGCCCCGGGACAGGGTACAATGAGCAGTTCTTC
>-|TRBJ1-2|-|TRBV2
CASGDGGGNGYTF
TGTGCCAGCGGGGACGGCGGCGGGAATGGCTACACCTTC
>-|TRBJ2-3|TRBD2|TRBV7-6
CASSFVGLAGITDTQYF
TGTGCCAGCAGCTTTGTGGGACTAGCGGGTATCACAGATACGCAGTATTTT
>-|TRBJ1-5|-|TRBV27
CASSSDSPHQPQHF
TGTGCCAGCAGTTCCGACAGCCCGCATCAGCCCCAGCATTTT
>once|TRBJ2-1|TRBD1|TRBV2
CASRRGTGDNEQFF
TGTGCCAGCAGGAGGGGGACAGGCGACAATGAGCAGTTCTTC
>-|TRBJ2-5|-|TRBV11-2
CASSLAGGQKETQYF
TGTGCCAGCAGCTTAGCCGGCGGGCAGAAAGAGACCCAGTACTTC
>-|TRBJ2-5|-|TRBV5-5
CASSLRGGRETQYF
TGTGCCAGCAGCTTGAGGGGCGGTAGAGAGACCCAGTACTTC
>-|TRBJ1-2|TRBD1|TRBV24-1
CATSDLGGQGFGYTF
TGTGCCACCAGTGACCTAGGGGGACAGGGGTTTGGCTACACCTTC
>-|TRBJ1-2|TRBD1|TRBV7-9
CASSPSGAGQGIYGYTF
TGTGCCAGCAGTCCAAGCGGAGCGGGACAGGGGATATATGGCTACACCTTC
>few|TRBJ1-5|-|TRBV28
CASSLLAEFNQPQHF
TGTGCCAGCAGTTTATTAGCGGAGTTCAATCAGCCCCAGCATTTT
>-|TRBJ2-3|-|TRBV10-2
CASSEWGRLNADTQYF
TGCGCCAGCAGTGAGTGGGGGCGGTTGAACGCAGATACGCAGTATTTT
>-|TRBJ1-2|TRBD1|TRBV28
CASSSHRTGATGGNGYTF
TGTGCCAGCAGTTCACACCGGACAGGGGCGACAGGGGGTAATGGCTACACCTTC
>-|TRBJ1-5|-|TRBV19
CASSAVSNQPQHF
TGTGCCAGTAGTGCGGTCAGCAATCAGCCCCAGCATTTT
>-|TRBJ2-2|-|TRBV19
CATQLVNTGELFF
TGTGCCACCCAACTCGTTAACACCGGGGAGCTGTTTTTT
>once|TRBJ2-1|TRBD1|TRBV18
CASSPRTGGEQFF
TGTGCCAGCTCACCAAGGACAGGGGGTGAGCAGTTCTTC
>-|TRBJ2-7|-|TRBV27
CASSFSGARYEQYF
TGTGCCAGCAGTTTTTCAGGGGCAAGATACGAGCAGTACTTC
>-|TRBJ1-1|TRBD1|TRBV5-1
CASSPDRGWGNTEAFF
TGCGCCAGCAGCCCGGACAGGGGGTGGGGGAACACTGAAGCTTTCTTT
>-|TRBJ2-6|-|TRBV4-1
CASSQEKGVSGANVLTF
TGCGCCAGCAGCCAAGAGAAAGGAGTCTCTGGGGCCAACGTCCTGACTTTC
>-|TRBJ1-5|-|TRBV19
CASSIEAGSSNQPQHF
TGTGCCAGTAGTATAGAGGCGGGGAGCAGCAATCAGCCCCAGCATTTT
>once|TRBJ2-1|-|TRBV7-9
CASSLTAGNHEQFF
TGTGCCAGCAGCTTGACGGCAGGGAATCATGAGCAGTTCTTC
>-|TRBJ1-5|-|TRBV6-2/TRBV6-3
CASSYSRQDSTLNQPQHF
TGTGCCAGCAGTTACTCGAGGCAGGACTCCACTCTCAATCAGCCCCAGCATTTT
>-|TRBJ1-1|-|TRBV6-6
CASSYEVGNTEAFF
TGTGCCAGCAGTTACGAGGTTGGGAACACTGAAGCTTTCTTT
>-|TRBJ2-7|-|TRBV7-2
CASSLAFFEQYF
TGTGCCAGCAGCTTAGCGTTCTTCGAGCAGTACTTC
>-|TRBJ2-5|-|TRBV4-1
CASSPGTTPSASETQYF
TGCGCCAGCAGCCCGGGGACAACCCCATCCGCTTCGGAGACCCAGTACTTC
>-|TRBJ2-7|TRBD1|TRBV7-6
CASSLQGTGFYEQYF
TGTGCCAGCAGCCTCCAAGGGACAGGGTTCTACGAGCAGTACTTC
>-|TRBJ1-1|-|TRBV27
CASSIGAGGDTEAFF
TGTGCCAGCAGTATTGGGGCAGGCGGGGACACTGAAGCTTTCTTT
>-|TRBJ2-6|-|TRBV6-1
CASSEQYRLAGANVLTF
TGTGCCAGCAGTGAACAATACAGGTTGGCTGGGGCCAACGTCCTGACTTTC
>few|TRBJ1-1|TRBD1|TRBV12-3/TRBV12-4
CASRSQGDTEAFF
TGTGCCAGCAGATCTCAGGGGGACACTGAAGCTTTCTTT
>-|TRBJ1-4|-|TRBV30
CAWRDPFFGGEVEKLFF
TGTGCCTGGAGGGACCCCTTTTTCGGAGGGGAGGTCGAAAAACTGTTTTTT
>-|TRBJ1-2|TRBD1|TRBV7-2
CASSPYPGQVAYGYTF
TGTGCCAGCAGCCCCTACCCAGGACAGGTAGCCTATGGCTACACCTTC
>-|TRBJ1-1|-|TRBV7-9
CASSPTAGGDTEAFF
TGTGCCAGCAGCCCTACGGCAGGAGGGGACACTGAAGCTTTCTTT
>-|TRBJ2-7|-|TRBV5-1
CASSFQDFSSYEQYF
TGCGCCAGCAGCTTTCAGGATTTCTCCTCCTACGAGCAGTACTTC
>-|TRBJ1-3|-|TRBV9
CASSPREGLGNTIYF
TGTGCCAGCAGCCCCCGGGAGGGATTAGGAAACACCATATATTTT
>-|TRBJ1-4|TRBD1|TRBV6-5
CASRTGQGRNEKLFF
TGTGCCAGCAGGACGGGACAGGGCAGGAATGAAAAACTGTTTTTT
>-|TRBJ2-7|-|TRBV28
CASSLGGANMYEQYF
TGTGCCAGCAGTTTAGGGGGCGCAAACATGTACGAGCAGTACTTC
>-|TRBJ1-5|-|TRBV19
CASSSPQNQPQHF
TGTGCCAGTAGCTCCCCCCAGAATCAGCCCCAGCATTTT
>-|TRBJ2-7|TRBD1|TRBV7-2
CASSQTRDSDEQYF
TGTGCCAGCAGCCAAACCCGGGACAGCGACGAGCAGTACTTC
>-|TRBJ2-2|-|TRBV5-4
CASSGDRYTGELFF
TGTGCCAGCAGCGGTGACAGATACACCGGGGAGCTGTTTTTT
>-|TRBJ2-7|-|TRBV18
CASSPSSYEQYF
TGTGCCAGCTCACCGAGCTCCTACGAGCAGTACTTC
>-|TRBJ2-1|TRBD1|TRBV25-1
CASSVPQTGGSYNEQFF
TGTGCCAGCAGTGTGCCACAAACAGGGGGTTCCTACAATGAGCAGTTCTTC
>-|TRBJ1-2|-|TRBV19
CASSRSRGNYGYTF
TGTGCCAGTAGTAGGAGTCGAGGGAACTATGGCTACACCTTC
>-|TRBJ1-2|-|TRBV11-2
CASSLAGNYGYTF
TGTGCCAGCAGCTTAGCAGGGAACTATGGCTACACCTTC
>-|TRBJ1-3|-|TRBV5-4
CASSQLQGGLGNTIYF
TGTGCCAGCAGCCAACTACAGGGAGGGCTAGGAAACACCATATATTTT
>-|TRBJ1-3|TRBD1|TRBV7-2
CASSFTGTGNVPGNTIYF
TGTGCCAGCAGCTTCACCGGGACAGGGAATGTCCCTGGAAACACCATATATTTT
>-|TRBJ2-5|-|TRBV19
CASSIGGQMYQETQYF
TGTGCCAGTAGTATTGGTGGGCAGATGTACCAAGAGACCCAGTACTTC
>-|TRBJ2-3|-|TRBV19
CASSRASASTDTQYF
TGTGCCAGTAGTCGAGCTAGCGCCAGCACAGATACGCAGTATTTT